The next 3 T cell receptor beta chains were all read from a single sample in a study of OX40 agonist ivuxolimab in advanced cancers. TCRdb's table, derived via immunoSEQ multiplex PCR, lists solely in-frame clones and lacks some. The sample holds over 65,000 clones; 86% are singletons and the top ten take under 7.5%. Sequencing was performed on CD4+ or CD8+ T cells sorted from blood, taken in a trial of the OX40 agonist ivuxolimab. Receptors originate from an adult with an advanced solid tumor such as melanoma, head and neck, liver or kidney cancer.

This chain uses TRBV18 with TRBJ2-6; no firm D call. Trimming pared 1 base from V and 1 base from J, leaving 8 bases between. Germline V gene data show CDR1 as KGHSH and CDR2 as LQKENI. CDR3 size: 16 residues. DNA of the CDR3: TGTGCCAGCTCACCACTTCAGGTTTCTGGGGCCAACGTCCTGACTTTC. Translating it yields CASSPLQVSGANVLTF.

The chain employs TRBV27 and TRBJ2-7, with D possibly matching TRBD1 (6 bases). The V gene lost 6 bases and the J gene lost 8 bases, with 14 bases spanning the gap. Germline V CDR1 and CDR2: MNHEY, SMNVEV (reference sequence). This CDR3 contains 12 residues. The CDR3 loop is CASSDLRGKQYF. The CDR3 region has the DNA TGTGCCAGCAGCGATCTTAGGGGGAAGCAGTACTTC.

CDR3 nucleotides: TGTGCCAGCAGCCCGATGAGGGGGGACTATGGCTACACCTTC. Amino acid sequence: CASSPMRGDYGYTF. The chain couples TRBV7-3 to TRBJ1-2, with a tentative D call TRBD1 (6 bases). Germline loops: CDR1 SGHTA, CDR2 FQGTGA. The CDR3 consists of 14 residues. V was clipped by 5 bases and J by 3 bases, with 13 bases between them.